These 27 T cell receptor beta chains share one sample of origin, sequenced in a study of T cells in Graves' hyperthyroidism and ophthalmopathy. TCR beta CDR3 regions were amplified from RNA transcripts. TCR CDR3 regions were first amplified by RT-PCR with HTBI primers. MiXCR was run by TCRdb on the multiplex PCR reads, yielding one entry per CDR3 protein. Seen here are more than 300,000 distinct CDR3 sequences, around 14% observed once, and the top ten hold 20% to 25%. Sequencing was done on a sample of blood. The receptors were sampled from a woman in her thirties with Graves' hyperthyroidism.

This clonotype was counted many times. The rearrangement joins TRBV7-2 to TRBJ2-1; D ambiguous. CDR1 and CDR2 (germline): SGHTA, FQGNSA. The CDR3 spans 14 residues. Trimming took off 6 bases at V and 6 bases at J, with 15 bases between the two ends. The CDR3 protein is CASSHSNKGNEQFF. CDR3 nucleotide sequence: TGTGCCAGCAGTCACTCCAATAAGGGCAATGAGCAGTTCTTC.

This clonotype has ten or more counts. The rearrangement links TRBV7-2 to TRBJ1-6; no clear D gene. Trimming removed 1 base at V and 0 bases at J, with 1 base between. CDR1 SGHTA and CDR2 FQGNSA come from the germline V gene. This CDR3 spans 14 amino acids. CDR3 residues: CASSLDSYNSPLHF. Written as DNA, the CDR3 is TGTGCCAGCAGCTTAGACTCCTATAATTCACCCCTCCACTTT.

V gene TRBV2 combines with J gene TRBJ2-2; the D is unclear. The CDR3 consists of 15 residues. V was trimmed by 8 bases and J by 2 bases, leaving 15 bases between them. Germline V gene sequence: CDR1 SNHLY, CDR2 FYNNEI. CDR3 DNA: TGTGCCAGCCGGTCTTTTTTAGCTAACACCGGGGAGCTGTTTTTT. Residues: CASRSFLANTGELFF.

This clonotype was counted many times. The chain recombines TRBV7-9 with TRBJ2-5; the D gene is possibly TRBD2 (6 bases). The germline V and J ends were trimmed by 5 bases and 2 bases, with 15 bases remaining between them. CDR1 is SEHNR, CDR2 FQNEAQ, per germline (reference sequence). The CDR3 is 15 residues long. The CDR3: CASSAEGSGQETQYF. CDR3 coding DNA: TGTGCCAGCAGCGCGGAGGGGAGCGGACAAGAGACCCAGTACTTC.

This clonotype was counted at least ten times. J is TRBJ1-2 and V is TRBV6-1; no definite D call. With 1 base removed from V and 1 base from J, the gap between germline ends came to 19 bases. Germline loops: CDR1 MNHNS, CDR2 SASEGT. The CDR3 has 18 residues. CDR3 nucleotide sequence: TGTGCCAGCAGTGAAGTACGGGAGCGACGCGTTTTTAACTATGGCTACACCTTC. Protein: CASSEVRERRVFNYGYTF.

This clonotype has at least ten counts. V and J are TRBV6-1 and TRBJ1-2, with D possibly TRBD1 on 6 matching bases. This CDR3 has 13 residues. Between the trimmed V and J ends, which lost 6 bases and 6 bases, there was a span of 14 bases. Germline V lookup: CDR1 MNHNS, CDR2 SASEGT. In nucleotides, the CDR3 is TGTGCCAGCAGAACACAGGGACCTGATGGCTACACCTTC. This sequence encodes CASRTQGPDGYTF.

The genes are TRBV20-1 and TRBJ2-7; 8 bases fit TRBD2. Germline loops: CDR1 DFQATT, CDR2 SNEGSKA (reference sequence). V lost 0 bases to trimming and J lost 5 bases; unmatched junction nucleotides: 12. The CDR3 sequence is 16 residues long. CDR3 nucleotides: TGCAGTGCTAGAGATTTCGCGACGGGAGGGCCCCACGAGCAGTACTTC. Translating gives CSARDFATGGPHEQYF.

This chain uses TRBV29-1 with TRBJ1-2, with D hard to call. The V end was cut by 3 bases, the J end by 8 bases, with 10 bases between. The length of the CDR3 is 11 residues. In germline, CDR1 is SQVTM, CDR2 ANQGSEA. The CDR3 sequence: CSVDLGRGYTF. CDR3 DNA sequence: TGCAGCGTTGATTTGGGCAGGGGCTACACCTTC.

The CDR3 DNA follows: TGTGCCAGCAGCGTTGGACAGTCTGAAAAACTGTTTTTT. Its protein is CASSVGQSEKLFF. The V and J genes are TRBV9 and TRBJ1-4; D is perhaps TRBD1 (6 bases). Per the germline V gene, CDR1 is SGDLS and CDR2 is YYNGEE. V lost 2 bases and J lost 7, with 9 bases in between. The CDR3 is 13 residues long.

This clonotype was counted at least ten times. J is TRBJ1-2 and V is TRBV29-1; D call uncertain. CDR1 SQVTM and CDR2 ANQGSEA come from the germline V gene. V was shortened by 6 bases and J by 0 bases, with 17 bases between the two germline ends. The CDR3 is 15 residues long. The CDR3 spells CSVPALTKANYGYTF. DNA of the CDR3: TGCAGCGTCCCCGCTTTGACCAAAGCTAACTATGGCTACACCTTC. Together with reference TRBV29-1 and TRBJ1-2, the CDR3 gives the full variable domain: SAVISQKPSRDICQRGTSLTIQCQVDSQVTMMFWYRQQPGQSLTLIATANQGSEATYESGFVIDKFPISRPNLTFSTLTVSNMSPEDSSIYLCSVPALTKANYGYTFGSGTRLTVV.

This clonotype was seen at least ten times. The chain links TRBV11-2 to TRBJ2-1; D is unclear. The germline gives CDR1 SGHAT, CDR2 FQNNGV. There are 12 residues in the CDR3. V gave up 3 bases and J gave up 8 bases, with 8 bases separating them. CDR3 nucleotide sequence: TGTGCCAGCAGCTTTATAGGAGATGAGCAGTTCTTC. The encoded protein is CASSFIGDEQFF.

This sequence joins TRBV20-1 and TRBJ1-6; no definite D call. The CDR3 runs 12 residues. Germline V lookup: CDR1 DFQATT, CDR2 SNEGSKA (reference sequence). V was clipped by 6 bases and J by 10 bases, with 13 bases between them. The CDR3 region is CSANPVPSPLHF. The CDR3 DNA reads TGCAGTGCGAACCCTGTCCCCTCACCCCTCCACTTT.

This clonotype was counted many times. The rearrangement links TRBV2 to TRBJ2-1, with D unresolved. The ends were cut back, 7 bases at V and 14 bases at J, with 18 bases in the middle. The germline V gene encodes CDR1 SNHLY and CDR2 FYNNEI. This CDR3 has 12 residues. As DNA, the CDR3 is TGTGCCAGCAAAACGGACGGCCCGAAGGAGTTCTTC. Amino acids: CASKTDGPKEFF.

This clonotype was observed at least ten times. The V call is TRBV11-3, the J call TRBJ2-2; D is unclear. V lost 6 bases, J lost 5 bases, and 10 bases lay in between. Looked up from germline, CDR1 is SGHNT and CDR2 is YENEEA. The CDR3 sequence is 13 residues long. The CDR3 DNA is TGTGCCAGCAGTCGGACGGCTACCGGGGAGCTGTTTTTT. Encoded protein: CASSRTATGELFF.

This clonotype has at least ten counts. The genes are TRBV20-1 and TRBJ2-2, with 10 bases fitting TRBD2. CDR1 is DFQATT, CDR2 SNEGSKA, per germline (reference sequence). The V segment lost 4 bases and the J segment 8 bases; nucleotides outside the gene matches: 4. The CDR3 extends over 13 amino acids. CDR3 loop: CSATRLAGGELFF. The CDR3 DNA follows: TGCAGTGCTACGAGACTAGCGGGTGGGGAGCTGTTTTTT.

This chain links TRBV3-1 with TRBJ1-1; D uncertain. V gave up 4 bases and J gave up 7 bases, with 10 bases separating them. Germline loops: CDR1 LGHDT, CDR2 YNNKEL (reference sequence). The CDR3 has 12 amino acids. The CDR3 region is CASSLPGVEAFF. CDR3 sequence (DNA): TGTGCCAGCAGCCTACCCGGAGTTGAAGCTTTCTTT. The whole variable domain, remainder taken from reference TRBV3-1 and TRBJ1-1, is DTAVSQTPKYLVTQMGNDKSIKCEQNLGHDTMYWYKQDSKKFLKIMFSYNNKELIINETVPNRFSPKSPDKAHLNLHINSLELGDSAVYFCASSLPGVEAFFGQGTRLTVV.

Regarding this clonotype: A clone one base away is much larger, so this may be a read error. Because the CDR3 is missing its conserved closing phenylalanine or tryptophan, this is likely a read error. The gene calls are TRBV20-1 and TRBJ2-7; D perhaps matches TRBD2 (6 bases). The germline V gene encodes CDR1 DFQATT and CDR2 SNEGSKA (reference sequence). The CDR3 covers 15 residues. Trimming removed 2 bases at V and 4 bases at J, with 18 bases between. CDR3 coding DNA: TGCAGTGCTAGACTGGATTCCGGGGACTTTTACGAGCAGTACCTC. It codes for CSARLDSGDFYEQYL.

This clonotype turned up a few times. The rearrangement joins TRBV18 to TRBJ2-5; perhaps D is TRBD1 or TRBD2 (6 bases each). V gave up 0 bases and J gave up 4 bases, with 15 bases separating them. Per germline, CDR1 KGHSH and CDR2 LQKENI. This CDR3 region has 16 residues. In DNA form, the CDR3 reads TGTGCCAGCTCACCACCTCAGGGGTCGCGGGGAGAGACCCAGTACTTC. Its protein product is CASSPPQGSRGETQYF.

This clonotype appeared many times. The chain is built from TRBV5-5 and TRBJ2-7, with 7 nucleotides matching TRBD2. Germline trimming cut 1 base from V and 5 bases from J; bases unmatched to any gene: 6. There are 14 residues in the CDR3. Germline CDR1 is SGHKS and CDR2 is YYEKEE (reference sequence). The chain's CDR3 is CASSLSGGGDEQYF. CDR3 in DNA: TGTGCCAGCAGCTTGTCGGGAGGAGGGGACGAGCAGTACTTC. The full variable domain, rest sourced from reference TRBV5-5 and TRBJ2-7, is DAGVTQSPTHLIKTRGQQVTLRCSPISGHKSVSWYQQVLGQGPQFIFQYYEKEERGRGNFPDRFSARQFPNYSSELNVNALLLGDSALYLCASSLSGGGDEQYFGPGTRLTVT.

This clonotype was counted many times. The genes are TRBV20-1 and TRBJ2-1; 7 bases fit TRBD2. J gave up 6 bases and V 0 bases, and 8 bases lay outside the gene matches. Germline-derived CDR1 and CDR2 are DFQATT and SNEGSKA (reference sequence). This CDR3 is built from 15 residues. The CDR3 region is CSAREGTNIFNEQFF. The CDR3 bases are TGCAGTGCTAGAGAAGGGACTAATATATTCAATGAGCAGTTCTTC.

This clonotype was counted only a few times. The chain combines TRBV29-1 with TRBJ1-1; D is uncertain. The CDR3 has 10 residues. Looked up from germline, CDR1 is SQVTM and CDR2 is ANQGSEA. The CDR3 spells CSFSRGEAFF. CDR3 nucleotide sequence: TGCAGTTTCTCGCGCGGTGAAGCTTTCTTT.

This clonotype was detected only once. Compared with germline, one end of the junction differs, possibly owing to a read error. The CDR3 loop is CASSQVHSSYNEQLF. CDR3 nucleotides: TGTGCCAGCAGCCAAGTACATAGCTCCTACAATGAGCAGTTGTTC. The gene calls are TRBV3-1 and TRBJ2-1; D call uncertain. CDR3 size: 15 residues. Germline V CDR1 and CDR2: LGHDT, YNNKEL (reference sequence).

The J gene is TRBJ2-7, the V gene TRBV29-1, with 14 positions matching TRBD2. Germline V lookup: CDR1 SQVTM, CDR2 ANQGSEA. V lost 4 bases to trimming and J lost 5 bases; unmatched junction nucleotides: 7. The CDR3 covers 15 residues. The CDR3 protein is CSVAGTSGRDDEQYF. The CDR3 bases are TGCAGCGTTGCCGGGACTAGCGGGAGAGACGACGAGCAGTACTTC.

The table lists this clonotype with a few counts. This rearrangement joins TRBV29-1 to TRBJ1-2, with D possibly TRBD1 on 5 matching bases. This CDR3 contains 14 residues. Trimming left V 0 bases short and J 4 bases short, with 12 bases between. In germline, CDR1 is SQVTM, CDR2 ANQGSEA. The CDR3 DNA sequence: TGCAGCGTTGAAGAATCTATGACAGTCTATGGCTACACCTTC. It codes for CSVEESMTVYGYTF.

This clonotype was observed at least ten times. The chain joins TRBV20-1 to TRBJ1-1, with D uncertain. This CDR3 region has 9 residues. Germline V gives CDR1 DFQATT, CDR2 SNEGSKA (reference sequence). V lost 5 bases, J lost 10 bases, and 8 bases lay in between. The CDR3 region is CSAPPGAFF. CDR3 nucleotide sequence: TGCAGTGCTCCGCCCGGAGCTTTCTTT.

The table lists this clonotype with many counts. This sequence joins TRBV6-1 and TRBJ1-1; no definite D call. Germline-derived CDR1 and CDR2 are MNHNS and SASEGT. This CDR3 has 13 residues. Trimming shortened V by 5 bases and J by 7 bases, and 14 bases separated the two germline ends. CDR3 protein: CASSSNPFFEAFF. The CDR3 DNA reads TGTGCCAGCAGTTCTAACCCGTTTTTTGAAGCTTTCTTT.

This clonotype was seen ten or more times. The CDR3 sequence: CASSERGDTDTQYF. Here the CDR3 DNA reads TGTGCCAGCAGCGAGCGGGGGGATACAGATACGCAGTATTTT. This chain links TRBV6-2 or TRBV6-3 with TRBJ2-3; TRBD2 aligns across 9 bases. CDR1 is MNHEY and CDR2 is SVGEGT in the germline V gene. This CDR3 comprises 14 residues. The V segment lost 6 bases and the J segment 3 bases; nucleotides outside the gene matches: 4.